What follows are 10 T cell receptor beta chains derived from one specimen sequenced in a study of T cells after yellow fever vaccination. A single record per CDR3 protein comes from TCRdb applying MiXCR to the 5' RACE reads. The sample consists of roughly 74,000 distinct CDR3 sequences, approximately 6.9% of them appearing once. This specimen was CD8+ T cells sorted from PBMCs, taken around 5 days after the first yellow fever vaccination. Receptor source: a man between 18 and 35 years old who received the YFV17D yellow fever vaccine.

Many counts were recorded for this clonotype. This sequence joins TRBV7-4 and TRBJ2-3; 12 bases agree with TRBD2. J lost 3 bases, V lost 3 bases, and 10 bases had no gene match. The CDR3 runs to 18 residues. Germline assignment: CDR1 SGHVT and CDR2 SQSDAQ. The CDR3 loop is CASSFVLLAGGSTDTQYF. The CDR3 nucleotides are TGTGCCAGCAGCTTCGTACTACTAGCGGGGGGATCGACAGATACGCAGTATTTT.

The chain links TRBV12-3 or TRBV12-4 to TRBJ2-1, with D tentatively TRBD1 (5 bases). The CDR3 has 14 residues. The V end lost 3 bases, the J end lost 7 bases, and 13 bases lay between the germline ends. The CDR3 nucleotides are TGTGCCAGCAGTTTGACAGACTCGTGGAATGAGCAGTTCTTC. This encodes CASSLTDSWNEQFF.

The chain recombines TRBV4-1 with TRBJ2-2; no definite D call. Trimming pared 1 base from V and 3 bases from J, leaving 15 bases between. Germline V gene data show CDR1 as MGHRA and CDR2 as YSYEKL. There are 17 residues in the CDR3. The DNA of the CDR3 is TGCGCCAGCAGCCAAGTGGTACTCCAGCCTTACACCGGGGAGCTGTTTTTT. Encoded protein: CASSQVVLQPYTGELFF.

Many counts were recorded for this clonotype. The rearrangement joins TRBV20-1 to TRBJ2-7, with TRBD2 matching over 7 bases. After removal of 3 bases from V and 0 bases from J, the junction contained 5 bases not matched to a gene. The V gene's germline CDR1 is DFQATT and CDR2 SNEGSKA (reference sequence). This CDR3 comprises 14 residues. CDR3 DNA sequence: TGCAGTGCTAGTCGCGGGGGAACCTCCTACGAGCAGTACTTC. This encodes CSASRGGTSYEQYF.

This clonotype has more than one count but fewer than ten. CDR3 sequence (DNA): TGTGCCAGCAGTTCGGGACATCCGGGGGAGCAGTACGTC. It encodes CASSSGHPGEQYV. This sequence joins TRBV27 and TRBJ2-7; possible D gene TRBD1, 6 bases. CDR3 length: 13 amino acids. Trimming removed 4 bases at V and 7 bases at J, with 14 bases between. The V gene's germline CDR1 is MNHEY and CDR2 SMNVEV (reference sequence).

Comment on this clonotype: The junction departs from germline at one end; a sequencing error may be responsible. V is TRBV13 and J is TRBJ2-1; D may be TRBD1 or TRBD2 (6 bases each). The CDR3 has 16 amino acids. The germline V gene has CDR1 PRHDT and CDR2 FYEKMQ (reference sequence). In nucleotides, the CDR3 is TGTGCCAGCACCGACGCGGGGCTAACGGGGGACAATGAGCAGTTGTTC. Its protein product is CASTDAGLTGDNEQLF.

Remarks on this clonotype: An end of the junction does not agree with germline; a read error may underlie this. The chain is built from TRBV15 and TRBJ2-5, with TRBD2 matching over 8 bases. This CDR3 comprises 14 residues. Germline lookup yields CDR1 LNHNV and CDR2 YYDKDF (reference sequence). The CDR3 reads CTTSGLAGQETQYF. The CDR3 DNA reads TGTACCACCAGCGGGTTAGCGGGACAAGAGACCCAGTACTTC.

This clonotype showed up many times. The chain employs TRBV7-2 and TRBJ2-7; 10 bases are shared with TRBD2. Germline V gene data show CDR1 as SGHTA and CDR2 as FQGNSA. V gave up 0 bases and J gave up 3 bases; unmatched junction bases: 8. This CDR3 has 17 residues. The CDR3 region has the DNA TGTGCCAGCAGCTTAGCAGGGTCCACTAGCGGGGTCTACGAGCAGTACTTC. Its protein product is CASSLAGSTSGVYEQYF.

This clonotype has ten or more counts. The rearrangement uses TRBV14 and TRBJ2-7, with a weak D call TRBD2 (5 bases). The V and J ends lost 8 bases and 0 bases respectively, with 8 bases between them. Per the germline V gene, CDR1 is SGHDN and CDR2 is FVKESK. The CDR3 totals 12 residues. The CDR3 nucleotides read TGTGCCAGCGGGGAGACCTCCTACGAGCAGTACTTC. Encoded protein: CASGETSYEQYF.

This clonotype has only a few counts. The chain couples TRBV7-2 to TRBJ2-3; a possible D gene is TRBD1 (6 bases). Per the germline V gene, CDR1 is SGHTA and CDR2 is FQGNSA. The V end lost 4 bases, the J end lost 5 bases, and 19 bases lay between the germline ends. CDR3 size: 16 residues. The CDR3 loop is CASSSTKAGVIDTQYF. CDR3 DNA: TGTGCCAGCAGCTCCACGAAGGCAGGGGTAATAGATACGCAGTATTTT.